A single T cell receptor beta chain is shown here with its context. Its specificity is not known. Measured with immunoSEQ multiplex PCR; TCRdb has only the in-frame clones, and not every one. This table has some 1,400,000 clones, around 97% appearing once. CDR1 and CDR2 (germline): KGHSH, LQKENI. There are 12 residues in the CDR3. Trimming left V 3 bases short and J 8 bases short, with 7 bases between. This sample stems from a study of shared clonotypes between healthy human individuals. Study-level points and caveats: Generally, naive subsets (rather than memory subsets) showed larger estimated richness.

This chain uses TRBV18 with TRBJ1-4; no clear D gene. What was sequenced was naive CD4+ T cells sorted from blood. Subset indicated: CD45RA+ positively selected. This TCR was recovered from a young man in good health. The CDR3 is CASSPKPEKLFF. The CDR3, as DNA: TGTGCCAGCTCACCTAAACCGGAAAAACTGTTTTTT. The variable domain in full, with the rest retrieved from reference TRBV18 and TRBJ1-4, is NAGVMQNPRHLVRRRGQEARLRCSPMKGHSHVYWYRQLPEEGLKFMVYLQKENIIDESGMPKERFSAEFPKEGPSILRIQQVVRGDSAAYFCASSPKPEKLFFGSGTQLSVL.